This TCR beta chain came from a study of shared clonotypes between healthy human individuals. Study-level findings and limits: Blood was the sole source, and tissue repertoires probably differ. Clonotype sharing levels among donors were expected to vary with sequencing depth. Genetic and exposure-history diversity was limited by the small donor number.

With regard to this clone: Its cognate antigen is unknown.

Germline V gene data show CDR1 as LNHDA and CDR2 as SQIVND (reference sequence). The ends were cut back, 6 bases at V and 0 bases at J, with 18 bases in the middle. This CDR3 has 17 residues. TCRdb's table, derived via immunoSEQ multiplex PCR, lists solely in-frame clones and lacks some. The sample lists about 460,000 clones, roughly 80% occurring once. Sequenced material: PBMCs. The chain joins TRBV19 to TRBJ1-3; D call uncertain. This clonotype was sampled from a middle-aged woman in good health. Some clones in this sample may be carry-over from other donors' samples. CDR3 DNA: TGTGCCAGTAGAGATTTCCTCGGGAGATTCTCTGGAAACACCATATATTTT. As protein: CASRDFLGRFSGNTIYF.